Presented here are 6 T cell receptor beta chains from one specimen sequenced in a study of shared clonotypes between healthy human individuals. The data were produced by immunoSEQ multiplex PCR, yet TCRdb's version contains in-frame clones alone and is incomplete. The table includes 980,000 or so clones, more than 75% detected once. Input material: memory CD4+ T cells sorted from blood. Noted subset: CD45RA-negative fraction. Source of these receptors: a man between 18 and 35 years old in good health.

The V call is TRBV28, the J call TRBJ1-3, with D unclear. In germline, CDR1 is MDHEN, CDR2 SYDVKM. The V and J ends lost 5 bases and 0 bases respectively, with 14 bases between them. The CDR3 has 16 residues. CDR3 sequence reads: CASSPVRSPSGNTIYF. The CDR3 DNA reads TGTGCCAGCAGTCCCGTTCGCAGTCCCTCTGGAAACACCATATATTTT.

V usage is TRBV10-1 and J usage is TRBJ2-1, with 8 positions matching TRBD1. The J segment lost 6 bases and the V segment lost 6 bases, leaving 10 bases of the junction unmatched. Germline loops: CDR1 WNHNN, CDR2 SYGVQD (reference sequence). The CDR3 is 15 residues long. As DNA, the CDR3 is TGCGCCAGCAGCCCGGACAGGGTATTGCCCAATGAGCAGTTCTTC. This encodes CASSPDRVLPNEQFF.

This clone was picked up a small number of times. This specimen includes other DNA sequences encoding the same CDR3. The gene calls are TRBV29-1 and TRBJ2-7; TRBD2 is a possible D gene (6 bases). The germline gives CDR1 SQVTM, CDR2 ANQGSEA. The CDR3 has 11 amino acids. V gave up 4 bases and J gave up 2 bases, with 6 bases separating them. CDR3 bases: TGCAGCGTTGGCGGGGCCTACGAGCAGTACTTC. It codes for CSVGGAYEQYF.

The chain uses TRBV6-1 and TRBJ1-4, with D unclear. The germline V gene encodes CDR1 MNHNS and CDR2 SASEGT. The V and J ends lost 2 bases and 8 bases respectively, with 6 bases between them. The CDR3 runs 12 residues. DNA for the CDR3: TGTGCCAGCAGTGAAATGTGGGAAAAACTGTTTTTT. It translates to CASSEMWEKLFF.

This clone was seen ten or more times. The genes are TRBV6-1 and TRBJ2-7; D is tentatively TRBD1 or TRBD2 (5 bases each). CDR3 length: 14 amino acids. Trimming stripped 8 bases from V and 2 bases from J, with 16 bases between. Germline V lookup: CDR1 MNHNS, CDR2 SASEGT. This CDR3 reads CASGKDWGPYEQYF. The CDR3, as DNA: TGTGCCAGCGGGAAGGACTGGGGCCCCTACGAGCAGTACTTC.

This chain joins TRBV6-1 and TRBJ2-1; D not certain. V dropped 6 bases and J dropped 4 bases, with 13 bases sitting between them. This CDR3 region has 14 residues. Germline lookup yields CDR1 MNHNS and CDR2 SASEGT. The CDR3 region has the DNA TGTGCCAGCAGCTATACGAACATTTACAATGAGCAGTTCTTC. This codes for CASSYTNIYNEQFF.